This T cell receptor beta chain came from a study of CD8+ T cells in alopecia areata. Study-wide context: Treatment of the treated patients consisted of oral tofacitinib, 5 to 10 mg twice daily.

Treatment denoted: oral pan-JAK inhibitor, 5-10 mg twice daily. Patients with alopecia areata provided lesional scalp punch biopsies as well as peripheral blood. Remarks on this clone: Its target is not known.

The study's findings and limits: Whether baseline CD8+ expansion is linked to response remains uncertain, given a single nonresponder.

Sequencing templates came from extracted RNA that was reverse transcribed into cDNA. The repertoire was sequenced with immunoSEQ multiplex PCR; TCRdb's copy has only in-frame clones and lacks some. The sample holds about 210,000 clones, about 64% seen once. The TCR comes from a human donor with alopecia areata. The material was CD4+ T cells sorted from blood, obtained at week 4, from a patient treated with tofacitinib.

CDR3 coding DNA: TGTGCCAGCAGCTTGGCGACAGGGGATACTGAAGCTTTCTTT. It codes for CASSLATGDTEAFF. V and J are TRBV7-9 and TRBJ1-1, with 8 bases fitting TRBD1. The CDR3 extends over 14 amino acids. The V segment lost 3 bases and the J segment 5 bases; nucleotides outside the gene matches: 5. CDR1 and CDR2 from the germline V gene are SEHNR and FQNEAQ (reference sequence).